This TCR beta chain emerged from a study of T cell responses to AZD1222 COVID-19 vaccine. As for this clone: Its antigen is currently unknown.

Trimming left V 1 base short and J 0 bases short, with 9 bases between. The CDR3 sequence is 15 residues long. Germline CDR1 reads KGHSH; CDR2 reads LQKENI. Pooling covered second doses at about 4 or about 12 weeks. General study points: Among the donors, most were white British and more were female, and clonal diversity was possibly underestimated.

The table came from immunoSEQ multiplex PCR; TCRdb's copy has only in-frame clones and leaves some out. The sample lists 150,000 or so clones, 94% occurring once. Sequencing was performed on peripheral blood, taken 28 days after the second AZD1222 dose. The sequence came from an adult who received the AZD1222 COVID-19 vaccine. The V and J genes are TRBV18 and TRBJ1-1; D not resolved. This CDR3 reads CASSPRGGMNTEAFF. CDR3 bases: TGTGCCAGCTCACCACGGGGAGGGATGAACACTGAAGCTTTCTTT.